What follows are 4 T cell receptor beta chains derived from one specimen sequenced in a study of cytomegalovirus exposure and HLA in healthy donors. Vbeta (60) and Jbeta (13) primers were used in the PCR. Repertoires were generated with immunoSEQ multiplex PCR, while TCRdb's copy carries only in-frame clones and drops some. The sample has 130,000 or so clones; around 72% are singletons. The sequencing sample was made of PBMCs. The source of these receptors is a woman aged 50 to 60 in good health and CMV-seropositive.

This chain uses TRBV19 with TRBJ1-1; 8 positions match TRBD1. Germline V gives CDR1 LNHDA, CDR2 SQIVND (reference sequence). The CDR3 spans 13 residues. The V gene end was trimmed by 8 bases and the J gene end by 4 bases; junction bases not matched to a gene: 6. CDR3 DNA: TGTGCCAGTGGAGGACAGGGAATCACTGAAGCTTTCTTT. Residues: CASGGQGITEAFF.

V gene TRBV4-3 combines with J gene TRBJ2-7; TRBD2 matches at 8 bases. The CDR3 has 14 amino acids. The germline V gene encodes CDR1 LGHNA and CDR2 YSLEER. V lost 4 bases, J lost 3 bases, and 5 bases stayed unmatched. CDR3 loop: CASSPGLAGYEQYF. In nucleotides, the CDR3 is TGCGCCAGCAGCCCCGGACTAGCTGGCTACGAGCAGTACTTC.

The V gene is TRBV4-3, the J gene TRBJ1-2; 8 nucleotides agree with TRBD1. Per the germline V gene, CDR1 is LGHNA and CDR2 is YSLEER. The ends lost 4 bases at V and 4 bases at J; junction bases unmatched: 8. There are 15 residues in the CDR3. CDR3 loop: CASSLTSGGPYGYTF. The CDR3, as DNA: TGCGCCAGCAGCCTAACCTCAGGGGGCCCCTATGGCTACACCTTC.

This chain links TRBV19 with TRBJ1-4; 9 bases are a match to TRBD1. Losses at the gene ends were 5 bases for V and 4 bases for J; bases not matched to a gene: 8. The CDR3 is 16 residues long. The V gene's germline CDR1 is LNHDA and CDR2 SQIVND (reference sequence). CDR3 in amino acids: CASSLPGTGFNEKLFF. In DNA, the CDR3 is TGTGCCAGTAGTCTCCCCGGGACAGGGTTTAATGAAAAACTGTTTTTT. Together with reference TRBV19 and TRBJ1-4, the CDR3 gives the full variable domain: DGGITQSPKYLFRKEGQNVTLSCEQNLNHDAMYWYRQDPGQGLRLIYYSQIVNDFQKGDIAEGYSVSREKKESFPLTVTSAQKNPTAFYLCASSLPGTGFNEKLFFGSGTQLSVL.